A selection of T cell receptor beta chains follows, all from one sample in a study of OX40 agonist ivuxolimab in advanced cancers. Produced via immunoSEQ multiplex PCR; TCRdb's table is partial and in-frame only. The sample lists fewer than 40,000 clones, just under 75% occurring once. This sample comprised CD4+ or CD8+ T cells sorted from blood, obtained in a trial of the OX40 agonist ivuxolimab. These receptors all come from an adult with an advanced solid tumor such as melanoma, head and neck, liver or kidney cancer. The CDR3 runs from the conserved cysteine through the conserved F or W. Each record gives: D gene, V gene, clone size, J gene, CDR3 DNA, CDR3 protein. D genes are given only for firm matches. A row's size may be missing; if present it is once, few, many or a size class.

.	TRBV5-1	.	TRBJ2-5	TGCGCCAGCAGCCTGGACACACAAGAGACCCAGTACTTC	CASSLDTQETQYF
.	TRBV5-6	.	TRBJ2-1	TGTGCCAGCAGCTTGGCGCTTACCGTGAATGAGCAGTTCTTC	CASSLALTVNEQFF
TRBD1	TRBV6-1	.	TRBJ1-2	TGTGCCAGCAATAGGGACAGAAACTATGGCTACACCTTC	CASNRDRNYGYTF
TRBD1	TRBV6-1	.	TRBJ1-1	TGTGCCAGCAGTGAAGAGACAGGGGATGGGAGCACTGAAGCTTTCTTT	CASSEETGDGSTEAFF
TRBD1	TRBV5-1	.	TRBJ2-2	TGCGCCAGCAGGGGACAGGGGGCGAACACCGGGGAGCTGTTTTTT	CASRGQGANTGELFF
TRBD1	TRBV10-2	.	TRBJ2-3	TGCGCCAGCAGTGCGGGACAGGGGCCCACAGATACGCAGTATTTT	CASSAGQGPTDTQYF
.	TRBV4-1	medium-sized	TRBJ1-1	TGCGCCAGCAGCCAAGGCGCGGGAGAAGCTTTCTTT	CASSQGAGEAFF
TRBD1	TRBV7-9	.	TRBJ1-1	TGTGCCAGCAGCCTTACAGGGGATACTGAAGCTTTCTTT	CASSLTGDTEAFF
.	TRBV5-5	.	TRBJ2-2	TGTGCCAGCAGCTCCGCGAACACCGGGGAGCTGTTTTTT	CASSSANTGELFF
.	TRBV2	many	TRBJ1-6	TGTGCCAGCAGTATATCGGGGGGCCCGGATAATTCACCCCTCCACTTT	CASSISGGPDNSPLHF
TRBD1	TRBV30	.	TRBJ1-6	TGTGCCTGGAGGCTGGCAGGGGGCAATTCACCCCTCCACTTT	CAWRLAGGNSPLHF
TRBD1	TRBV6-5	.	TRBJ1-2	TGTGCCAGCAGTTTAGACAGGGTTCATGGCTACACCTTC	CASSLDRVHGYTF
TRBD2	TRBV19	.	TRBJ2-1	TGTGCCAGTAGTATCCAACGACTAGCGGGGGCCTCATACAATGAGCAGTTCTTC	CASSIQRLAGASYNEQFF
.	TRBV6-5	once	TRBJ1-5	TGTGCCAGCAGTTCCGCTACAGGAGTTAGCAATCAGCCCCAGCATTTT	CASSSATGVSNQPQHF
.	TRBV5-1	.	TRBJ1-5	TGCGCCAGCAGCTTGGAACCGGGGGGTCAGCCCCAGCATTTT	CASSLEPGGQPQHF
TRBD1	TRBV29-1	.	TRBJ2-3	TGCAGCGCCCCCGGGACAGCCTTTGGCACAGATACGCAGTATTTT	CSAPGTAFGTDTQYF
.	TRBV18	.	TRBJ2-6	TGTGCCAGCTCAGCGGACAGCTCTGGGGCCAACGTCCTGACTTTC	CASSADSSGANVLTF
.	TRBV10-3	.	TRBJ1-2	TGTGCCATCAGTAGCGGCAGCAACTATGGCTACACCTTC	CAISSGSNYGYTF
TRBD1	TRBV7-9	.	TRBJ2-2	TGTGCCAGCAGCGGCCGACAGGGCTCGACCGGGGAGCTGTTTTTT	CASSGRQGSTGELFF
TRBD1	TRBV6-5	.	TRBJ1-1	TGTGCCAGCAGTTACTCCAACAGGGGTAGTGAAGCTTTCTTT	CASSYSNRGSEAFF
.	TRBV7-2	.	TRBJ1-1	TGTGCCAGCAGCTTAAAGCGGGAGGCTTTCTTT	CASSLKREAFF
.	TRBV10-2	.	TRBJ1-1	TGCGCCAGCAGTCCCGGTCTGAGGGTGACTGAAGCTTTCTTT	CASSPGLRVTEAFF
.	TRBV29-1	.	TRBJ2-1	TGCAGCGTTGCCCCAGGGAATAGGTACAATGAGCAGTTCTTC	CSVAPGNRYNEQFF
.	TRBV5-8	.	TRBJ1-4	TGTGCCAGCAGCTTGCTCGCGGTTGAAAAACTGTTTTTT	CASSLLAVEKLFF
.	TRBV10-3	.	TRBJ1-1	TGTGCCATCAGTGCTGACGTCAGGGCTGAAGCTTTCTTT	CAISADVRAEAFF
TRBD2	TRBV6-5	.	TRBJ2-7	TGTGCCAGCAGTTACCCCGGGAGGTACGAGCAGTACTTC	CASSYPGRYEQYF
TRBD2	TRBV29-1	.	TRBJ2-5	TGCAGCGTGCCCCCGACTAGCGGGGTGGGGCGGACCCAGTACTTC	CSVPPTSGVGRTQYF
.	TRBV12-5	.	TRBJ1-5	TGTGCTAGTGGTTTAGGGGCGGGTCAGCCCCAGCATTTT	CASGLGAGQPQHF
.	TRBV5-1	.	TRBJ2-5	TGCGCCAGCAGCTTGGGGACAGGGAGGGAAGAGACCCAGTACTTC	CASSLGTGREETQYF
TRBD1	TRBV5-1	.	TRBJ1-1	TGCGCCAGCAGCTTTCGGACAGGGGGAAACACTGAAGCTTTCTTT	CASSFRTGGNTEAFF
.	TRBV19	.	TRBJ1-3	TGTGCCAGTAGTATCTCTGGACCCGGAAACACCATATATTTT	CASSISGPGNTIYF
TRBD2	TRBV10-3	.	TRBJ2-3	TGTGCCATCAGTGAACAAATAGCGGGGGGGGAACGCACAGATACGCAGTATTTT	CAISEQIAGGERTDTQYF
TRBD1	TRBV6-5	few	TRBJ1-6	TGTGCCAGCAGACAGGGGGATTATAATTCACCCCTCCACTTT	CASRQGDYNSPLHF
.	TRBV6-5	once	TRBJ2-2	TGTGCCAGCAGTTACACGGGGCGGACCGGGGAGCTGTTTTTT	CASSYTGRTGELFF
.	TRBV19	.	TRBJ2-5	TGTGCCAGTAGTACCGCCGGGGGGCACCCAGAGACCCAGTACTTC	CASSTAGGHPETQYF
.	TRBV2	.	TRBJ2-7	TGTGCCAGCACCCCACCTAGCTCCTACGAGCAGTACTTC	CASTPPSSYEQYF
.	TRBV5-3	.	TRBJ2-4	TGTGCCAGAAGCCCCCCCGGCGGGAAAAACATTCAGTACTTC	CARSPPGGKNIQYF
.	TRBV27	.	TRBJ1-1	TGTGCCAGCAGGGCCTTGGGGCGGGCTGAAGCTTTCTTT	CASRALGRAEAFF
.	TRBV6-5	.	TRBJ1-1	TGTGCCAGAAGCCGAGGGAAAGGGACTGAAGCTTTCTTT	CARSRGKGTEAFF
.	TRBV27	.	TRBJ2-6	TGTGCCAGCAGAACAGGGCCTGGGGCCAACGTCCTGACTTTC	CASRTGPGANVLTF
TRBD1	TRBV4-1	.	TRBJ2-3	TGCGCCAGCAGCCAACCCGGGACAGGGAATTCAAATACGCAGTATTTT	CASSQPGTGNSNTQYF
.	TRBV10-3	.	TRBJ2-2	TGTGCCATCAGTGCGGGTACCGGGTCGAGAGGCGGGGAGCTGTTTTTT	CAISAGTGSRGGELFF
.	TRBV6-6	.	TRBJ1-1	TGTGCCAGCAGTTACTCGATACAGAGGAACACTGAAGCTTTCTTT	CASSYSIQRNTEAFF
.	TRBV30	.	TRBJ2-7	TGTGCCTGGGGACGGGGCGGCAGCTCCTACGAGCAGTACTTC	CAWGRGGSSYEQYF
.	TRBV6-5	.	TRBJ1-4	TGTGCCAGCAGCGGCGGGGCAAAACTGTTTTTT	CASSGGAKLFF
TRBD1	TRBV5-1	.	TRBJ1-6	TGCGCCAGCAGCATAGGACAGGGAACTTCACCCCTCCACTTT	CASSIGQGTSPLHF
.	TRBV7-2	few	TRBJ1-2	TGTGCCAGCAGCTCAAAGGGGGTCTATGGCTACACCTTC	CASSSKGVYGYTF
.	TRBV5-6	.	TRBJ1-1	TGTGCCAGCAGCTTGTACGGCACTGAAGCTTTCTTT	CASSLYGTEAFF
.	TRBV10-2	.	TRBJ2-7	TGCGCCAGCAGTATTACAGGCTCCTACGAGCAGTACTTC	CASSITGSYEQYF
TRBD1	TRBV2	.	TRBJ1-2	TGTGCCAGCAACCAGATGGACAGGGGTGGCTACACCTTC	CASNQMDRGGYTF
.	TRBV4-2	.	TRBJ2-2	TGTGCCAGCAGCCAGGAGGGGTGGGACACCGGGGAGCTGTTTTTT	CASSQEGWDTGELFF